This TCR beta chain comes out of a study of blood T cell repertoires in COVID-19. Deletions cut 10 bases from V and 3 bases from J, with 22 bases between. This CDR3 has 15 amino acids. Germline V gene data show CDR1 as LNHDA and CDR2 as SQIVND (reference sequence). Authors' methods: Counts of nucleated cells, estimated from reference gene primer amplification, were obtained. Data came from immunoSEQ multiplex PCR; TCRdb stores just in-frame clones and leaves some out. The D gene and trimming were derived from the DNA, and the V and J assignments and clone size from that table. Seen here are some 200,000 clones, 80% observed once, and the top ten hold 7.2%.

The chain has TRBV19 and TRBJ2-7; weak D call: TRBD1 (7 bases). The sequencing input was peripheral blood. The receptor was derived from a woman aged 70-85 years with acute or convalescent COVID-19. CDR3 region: CATKKGGTANYEQYF. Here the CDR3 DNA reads TGTGCCACGAAAAAGGGCGGGACAGCTAACTACGAGCAGTACTTC.